A selection of T cell receptor beta chains follows, all from one sample in a study of shared clonotypes between healthy human individuals. Clones were sequenced by immunoSEQ multiplex PCR, and TCRdb holds only the in-frame ones, with some missing. Among about 2.3 million clones listed, about 92% were seen once. Sequencing was performed on naive CD4+ T cells from PBMCs. The origin of the receptors is a man between 18 and 29 years old in good health. Some clones in this sample may be carry-over from other donors' samples. CDR3s include the opening cysteine and the closing phenylalanine or tryptophan. D genes are given only for firm matches. Clone size is shown for a subset of rows, as once, few, many or a class of expanded clone.

v_gene,abundance,j_gene,d_gene,CDR3aa,CDR3nt
TRBV27,-,TRBJ1-2,-,CASSLKGGASYGYTF,TGTGCCAGCAGTTTAAAAGGGGGGGCCAGCTATGGCTACACCTTC
TRBV18,-,TRBJ2-7,-,CASHGASTYEQYF,TGTGCCAGCCACGGGGCTAGCACCTACGAGCAGTACTTC
TRBV27,-,TRBJ2-1,TRBD2,CASRSSGSTGEQFF,TGTGCCAGCAGGTCTAGCGGGAGTACGGGTGAGCAGTTCTTC
TRBV6-1,-,TRBJ2-3,-,CASSEVWGTDTQYF,TGTGCCAGCAGTGAAGTGTGGGGGACAGATACGCAGTATTTT
TRBV6-6,-,TRBJ2-1,TRBD2,CASSYGEGGAEQFF,TGTGCCAGCAGTTACGGGGAGGGAGGCGCTGAGCAGTTCTTC
TRBV6-5,-,TRBJ1-2,-,CASSYSGEGYTF,TGTGCCAGCAGTTACTCCGGGGAGGGCTACACCTTC
TRBV5-1,-,TRBJ2-1,-,CASSLGFRGNEQFF,TGCGCCAGCAGCTTGGGTTTTCGGGGAAATGAGCAGTTCTTC
TRBV2,-,TRBJ2-1,-,CASRGAQEQFF,TGTGCCAGCAGGGGGGCCCAGGAGCAGTTCTTC
TRBV6-5,-,TRBJ2-1,TRBD1,CASSPVTGVEQFF,TGTGCCAGCTCCCCAGTCACAGGGGTAGAGCAGTTCTTC
TRBV5-1,-,TRBJ2-5,TRBD2,CASSSGVAGGPQETQYF,TGCGCCAGCAGCTCCGGGGTAGCGGGAGGCCCGCAAGAGACCCAGTACTTC
TRBV19,-,TRBJ1-1,-,CASSRGGGGGTEAFF,TGTGCCAGTAGTAGGGGAGGTGGGGGTGGCACTGAAGCTTTCTTT
TRBV28,-,TRBJ2-5,-,CASSYGVAETQYF,TGTGCCAGCAGTTATGGCGTGGCAGAGACCCAGTACTTC
TRBV9,-,TRBJ2-7,TRBD2,CASSPGETSADYEQYF,TGTGCCAGCAGCCCAGGCGAGACTAGCGCCGACTACGAGCAGTACTTC
TRBV5-4,-,TRBJ2-1,TRBD2,CASREGLTNEQFF,TGTGCCAGTCGGGAGGGCCTTACGAATGAGCAGTTCTTC
TRBV11-2,once,TRBJ2-7,TRBD1,CASRFPGQGYEQYF,TGTGCCAGTAGGTTCCCGGGACAGGGATACGAGCAGTACTTC
TRBV28,-,TRBJ1-5,-,CATKPRVTYQPQHF,TGTGCCACTAAACCTAGGGTTACTTATCAGCCCCAGCATTTT
TRBV7-3,-,TRBJ2-3,-,CASSLERTDTQYF,TGTGCCAGCAGCTTAGAACGCACAGATACGCAGTATTTT
TRBV5-1,-,TRBJ2-5,-,CASSLAPVRETQYF,TGCGCCAGCAGCTTGGCCCCAGTTCGAGAGACCCAGTACTTC
TRBV18,-,TRBJ1-1,-,CASRNDRNTEAFF,TGTGCCAGCCGGAATGACAGGAACACTGAAGCTTTCTTT
TRBV30,-,TRBJ2-7,-,CAWSLSHGVYEQYF,TGTGCCTGGAGCCTCAGCCACGGGGTATACGAGCAGTACTTC
TRBV5-1,-,TRBJ2-1,-,CASSLSRRYNEQFF,TGCGCCAGCAGCTTGTCTCGCAGATACAATGAGCAGTTCTTC
TRBV5-1,-,TRBJ1-1,-,CASSLGSGSPSLQLNTEAFF,TGCGCCAGCAGCTTAGGTTCAGGTTCCCCCTCCCTCCAGTTGAACACTGAAGCTTTCTTT
TRBV10-1,few,TRBJ1-1,TRBD1,CASKPTGGRAEAFF,TGCGCCAGCAAACCCACAGGGGGCAGGGCTGAAGCTTTCTTT
TRBV28,-,TRBJ1-2,-,CASSPAAYYGYTF,TGTGCCAGCAGCCCCGCCGCGTACTATGGCTACACCTTC
TRBV18,-,TRBJ1-1,-,CASSPQGRMDTEAFF,TGTGCCAGCTCACCCCAGGGGCGGATGGACACTGAAGCTTTCTTT
TRBV25-1,-,TRBJ2-5,-,CASSADLEETQYF,TGTGCCAGCAGTGCAGACTTGGAAGAGACCCAGTACTTC